This entry is about one TCR beta chain. Its antigen is still unknown. This sample was taken from a study of radiotherapy plus CTLA-4 blockade in lung cancer. Findings and caveats of the study: Some TCR clones had been derived from tumors. These clones expanded in peripheral blood after radiotherapy plus ipilimumab.

Measured with immunoSEQ multiplex PCR; TCRdb has only the in-frame clones, and not every one. Among about 70,000 clones, less than 80% were seen once, and the ten largest hold roughly a tenth. V lost 7 bases, J lost 8 bases, and 20 bases lay in between. This CDR3 is built from 14 residues. The germline gives CDR1 SGHAT, CDR2 FQNNGV. The material was peripheral blood, obtained from a patient treated with radiotherapy plus ipilimumab. The chain combines TRBV11-2 with TRBJ1-2; tentatively, D is TRBD1 (5 bases). The clonotype originates from a human donor with non-small cell lung cancer who had a complete response to radiotherapy plus ipilimumab. The CDR3 region has the DNA TGTGCCAGCACCCAAGTGGGGGGAAGTCAGGGCTACACCTTC. Translation gives CASTQVGGSQGYTF.